At least ten counts were recorded for the clone carrying this T cell receptor beta chain. No antigen is known for it. From the germline J gene comes the end of the CDR3, since the read stops 3 residues before it. This sample was included in a study of T cell clonality in common variable immunodeficiency. Study results and caveats: Repertoire-complication correlations in CVID were limited by patient heterogeneity. CVID subjects had higher TCRbeta clonality than healthy controls, most marked in about a third.

V was shortened by 1 base and J by 5 bases, with 16 bases between the two germline ends. The CDR3 length is 16 residues. Germline V gives CDR1 MNHNS, CDR2 SASEGT. Some clones are missing from TCRdb's copy, which holds only in-frame ones; the method was immunoSEQ multiplex PCR. Observed in the sample are about 64,000 clones, none of them singletons. The source of this sequence is a person aged 18-70 years in good health. The rearrangement joins TRBV6-1 to TRBJ2-3, with D perhaps TRBD2 (6 bases). Input material: peripheral blood mononuclear cells. The CDR3 here is CASSEGGGAPVDTQYF. The CDR3 bases that were read are TGTGCCAGCAGTGAAGGGGGCGGGGCCCCCGTAGATACG.